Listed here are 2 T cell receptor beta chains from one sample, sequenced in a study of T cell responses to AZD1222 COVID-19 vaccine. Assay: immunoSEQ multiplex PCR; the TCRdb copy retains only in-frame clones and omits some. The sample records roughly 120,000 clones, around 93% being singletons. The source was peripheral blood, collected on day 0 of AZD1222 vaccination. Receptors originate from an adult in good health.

Here the CDR3 reads CASSFPVGTEAFF. The CDR3 DNA reads as TGTGCCAGCAGCTTCCCGGTCGGGACTGAAGCTTTCTTT. The chain is built from TRBV7-9 and TRBJ1-1; D not certain. CDR3 length equals 13 residues. The V gene lost 3 bases and the J gene lost 5 bases, with 10 bases spanning the gap. Germline CDR1 and CDR2: SEHNR and FQNEAQ (reference sequence). The full variable domain, its missing parts supplied by reference TRBV7-9 and TRBJ1-1, is DTGVSQNPRHKITKRGQNVTFRCDPISEHNRLYWYRQTLGQGPEFLTYFQNEAQLEKSRLLSDRFSAERPKGSFSTLEIQRTEQGDSAMYLCASSFPVGTEAFFGQGTRLTVV.

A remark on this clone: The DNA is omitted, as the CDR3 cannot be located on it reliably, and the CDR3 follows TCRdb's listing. This CDR3 reads CASSILGSSEAFF. The chain is built from TRBV25-1 and TRBJ1-1. CDR1 is MGHDK and CDR2 is SYGVNS in the germline V gene. The CDR3 sequence runs 13 residues, both termini included.